The entry that follows covers one T cell receptor beta chain sequence. In the source study's methods: Amplification with reference gene primers provided the estimates of nucleated cell counts. Data came from immunoSEQ multiplex PCR; TCRdb stores just in-frame clones and leaves some out. V and J calls and clone size are copied from that table; D and trimming were computed from the DNA. In the table there are hundreds of thousands of clones, around 80% of which are singletons. The data originate from a study of blood T cell repertoires in COVID-19. Study at large: COVID-19 samples from acute and convalescent phases originated in the United States, Italy and Spain. T cells, B-cell-depleted T cells, or PBMCs supplied cDNA or gDNA.

This CDR3 is 18 amino acids long. Germline V gene sequence: CDR1 SGDLS, CDR2 YYNGEE. Trimming pared 0 bases from V and 0 bases from J, leaving 16 bases between. This rearrangement joins TRBV9 to TRBJ1-3; no clear D gene. This receptor was identified in a woman of 80 years or more with acute or convalescent COVID-19. Sequencing was carried out using peripheral blood. CDR3 coding DNA: TGTGCCAGCAGCGTAGCTCAAGATTCCCGCGCCTCTGGAAACACCATATATTTT. This codes for CASSVAQDSRASGNTIYF.